This T cell receptor (beta chain) was sequenced during a study of T cells after yellow fever vaccination. For the study at large: Each low-cell-number fraction was prepared by means of SMART-Seq v4 Ultra Low Input. Study results and caveats: Contamination by abundant bulk-population clonotypes could be present in FACS-sorted repertoires. Reappearance after the booster was observed for most primary-vaccination clones (about 97% CD4, over 70% CD8).

At least ten counts were recorded for this clonotype. Antigen specificity is unknown. V trimming: 6 bases; J trimming: 3 bases; junction bases outside the gene matches: 1. Germline CDR1 reads MNHEY; CDR2 reads SMNVEV (reference sequence). The CDR3 has 12 amino acids. TCRdb reprocessed the 5' RACE reads with MiXCR, giving one entry per CDR3 protein. The sample has 550,000 to 750,000 distinct CDR3 sequences; roughly 13% are singletons. Sample: PBMCs, taken on the day of the yellow fever booster vaccination. This receptor was identified in a young man who received the YFV17D yellow fever vaccine. The chain links TRBV27 to TRBJ2-7, with 8 bases identical to TRBD2. CDR3 in amino acids: CASRGLGYEQYF. CDR3 DNA: TGTGCCAGCAGGGGACTAGGCTACGAGCAGTACTTC.